Listed here are 11 T cell receptor beta chains from one sample, sequenced in a study of cytomegalovirus exposure and HLA in healthy donors. Both 60 Vbeta primers and 13 Jbeta primers went into the PCR. Assay used: immunoSEQ multiplex PCR; TCRdb lists only in-frame clones, some missing. The profile shows approximately 170,000 clones, less than 90% of them singletons. What was sequenced was PBMCs. Every receptor here comes from a woman in her forties or fifties in good health and CMV-seropositive.

This chain links TRBV12-1 with TRBJ1-2; the table's D call TRBD1 went unverified against the DNA. TRBV12-1 is a recognized pseudogene. The CDR3 has 11 amino acids. The CDR3: CASSLADGYTF. CDR3 coding DNA: TGTGCCAGCAGCCTCGCAGATGGCTACACCTTC.

This chain connects TRBV27 to TRBJ2-5, with 10 nucleotides matching TRBD1. V gave up 8 bases and J gave up 4 bases; unmatched junction bases: 7. CDR1 MNHEY and CDR2 SMNVEV come from the germline V gene (reference sequence). The CDR3 sequence is 14 residues long. CDR3 DNA sequence: TGTGCCAGCGGCCCTGGGACAGGGGTAGAGACCCAGTACTTC. This encodes CASGPGTGVETQYF.

The chain employs TRBV28 and TRBJ2-5, with 9 bases identical to TRBD1. CDR1 and CDR2 (germline): MDHEN, SYDVKM. With 5 bases clipped from V and 4 bases from J, the junction kept 5 bases outside the gene matches. This CDR3 contains 14 residues. CDR3 DNA sequence: TGTGCCAGCAGTCCGACAGGGGGAGGAGAGACCCAGTACTTC. Amino acids: CASSPTGGGETQYF.

The V call is TRBV10-3, the J call TRBJ1-3; D remains unclear. The CDR3 runs 14 residues. CDR1 and CDR2 from the germline V gene are ENHRY and SYGVKD. V was cut by 0 bases and J by 3 bases, with 6 bases left in between. The CDR3 reads CAISESIDGNTIYF. DNA for the CDR3: TGTGCCATCAGTGAGTCTATAGATGGAAACACCATATATTTT.

This clone was seen more than once but under ten times. The chain couples TRBV29-1 to TRBJ2-5; 11 bases map to TRBD2. CDR1 SQVTM and CDR2 ANQGSEA come from the germline V gene. This CDR3 is built from 15 residues. The junction had 8 bases not matched to a gene; V was cut back by 3 bases and J by 5 bases. This chain's CDR3 is CSVEVAGGPRETQYF. The CDR3 DNA follows: TGCAGCGTTGAGGTAGCGGGAGGGCCTAGGGAGACCCAGTACTTC.

The rearrangement links TRBV5-8 to TRBJ2-7; D is ambiguous. The CDR3 runs 14 residues. CDR1 and CDR2 (germline): SGHTS, YDEGEE. Trimming stripped 0 bases from V and 0 bases from J, with 7 bases between. The CDR3 here is CASSLGHHSYEQYF. The CDR3 DNA follows: TGTGCCAGCAGCTTGGGACACCACTCCTACGAGCAGTACTTC.

The V and J genes are TRBV16 and TRBJ1-2; D is ambiguous. The length of the CDR3 is 14 residues. The germline gives CDR1 KGHSY, CDR2 FQNENV. The ends were cut back, 1 base at V and 8 bases at J, with 14 bases in the middle. The chain's CDR3 is CASSQYDLVGGYTF. CDR3 bases: TGTGCCAGCAGCCAATACGACTTGGTTGGAGGCTACACCTTC.

The gene calls are TRBV6-6 and TRBJ1-2; D gene ambiguous. The length of the CDR3 is 13 residues. CDR1 and CDR2 from the germline V gene are MNHNY and SVGAGI (reference sequence). V gave up 7 bases and J gave up 1 base, with 10 bases separating them. DNA of the CDR3: TGTGCCAGCACGAGGGCCGGTAACTATGGCTACACCTTC. Protein sequence: CASTRAGNYGYTF.

V usage is TRBV4-2 and J usage is TRBJ2-1, with 7 positions matching TRBD1. V lost 1 base, J lost 3 bases, and 9 bases stayed unmatched. In germline, CDR1 is LGHNA, CDR2 YNFKEQ. This CDR3 spans 17 amino acids. DNA for the CDR3: TGTGCCAGCAGCCAAGTCCCGGGACAGCGAAGCTACAATGAGCAGTTCTTC. Protein: CASSQVPGQRSYNEQFF.

This chain uses TRBV7-9 with TRBJ2-3; a possible D gene is TRBD2 (6 bases). Trimming took 5 bases from V and 2 from J, leaving 17 bases between them. Germline V gives CDR1 SEHNR, CDR2 FQNEAQ (reference sequence). The CDR3 extends over 16 amino acids. Here the CDR3 reads CASSPRWRENTDTQYF. The CDR3 coding sequence is TGTGCCAGCAGCCCCCGGTGGCGGGAAAACACAGATACGCAGTATTTT.

The chain is built from TRBV29-1 and TRBJ2-1, with D unresolved. In germline, CDR1 is SQVTM, CDR2 ANQGSEA. This CDR3 is built from 17 residues. Trimming removed 4 bases from V and 0 bases from J, with 19 bases in between. CDR3 region: CSVGGIPSSASYNEQFF. DNA for the CDR3: TGCAGCGTTGGAGGTATACCATCAAGCGCCTCCTACAATGAGCAGTTCTTC.